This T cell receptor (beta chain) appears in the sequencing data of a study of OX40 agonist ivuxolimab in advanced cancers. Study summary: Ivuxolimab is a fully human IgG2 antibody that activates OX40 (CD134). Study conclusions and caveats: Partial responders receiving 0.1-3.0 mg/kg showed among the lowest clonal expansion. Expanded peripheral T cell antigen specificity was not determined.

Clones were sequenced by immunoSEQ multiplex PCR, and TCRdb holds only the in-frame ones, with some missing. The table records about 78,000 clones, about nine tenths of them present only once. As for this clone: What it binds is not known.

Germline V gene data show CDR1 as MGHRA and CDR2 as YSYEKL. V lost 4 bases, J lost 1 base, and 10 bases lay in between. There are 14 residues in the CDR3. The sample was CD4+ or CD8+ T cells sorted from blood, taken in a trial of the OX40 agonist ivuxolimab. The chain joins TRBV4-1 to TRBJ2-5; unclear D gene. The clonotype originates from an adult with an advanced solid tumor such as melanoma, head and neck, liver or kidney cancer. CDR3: CASSLKPLQETQYF. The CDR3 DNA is TGCGCCAGCAGCCTAAAACCGCTCCAAGAGACCCAGTACTTC.